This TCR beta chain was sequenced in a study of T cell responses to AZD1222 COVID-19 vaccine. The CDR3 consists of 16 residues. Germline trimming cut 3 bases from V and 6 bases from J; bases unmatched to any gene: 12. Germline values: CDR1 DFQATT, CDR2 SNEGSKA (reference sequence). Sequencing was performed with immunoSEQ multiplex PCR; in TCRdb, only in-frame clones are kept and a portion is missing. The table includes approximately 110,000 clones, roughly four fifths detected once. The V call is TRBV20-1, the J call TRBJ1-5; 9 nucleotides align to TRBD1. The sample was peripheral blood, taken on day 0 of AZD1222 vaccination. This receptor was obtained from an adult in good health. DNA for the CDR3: TGCAGTGCTAGTAGCGTAAGACAGGGGGTAGGTCAGCCCCAGCATTTT. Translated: CSASSVRQGVGQPQHF.